The 7 T cell receptor beta chains reported below all come from one sample, sequenced in a study of T cell responses to AZD1222 COVID-19 vaccine. The data were produced by immunoSEQ multiplex PCR, yet TCRdb's version contains in-frame clones alone and is incomplete. The table includes under 150,000 clones, approximately 89% detected once. Specimen: peripheral blood, collected on day 0 of AZD1222 vaccination. The source of these receptors is an adult in good health.

The genes are TRBV21-1 and TRBJ1-5. TRBV21-1 has pseudogene status. The CDR3 has 11 amino acids. CDR3 coding DNA: TGTGCCAGCAGCAAATTCCAGCCCCAGCATTTT. It encodes CASSKFQPQHF.

The chain carries TRBV6-6 and TRBJ2-7; a weak D match, TRBD1 (5 bases). The CDR3 is 13 residues long. Germline values: CDR1 MNHNY, CDR2 SVGAGI (reference sequence). V lost 7 bases and J 0 bases, leaving 10 bases between the germline ends. CDR3 coding DNA: TGTGCCAGCACGGACACGCGCTCCTACGAGCAGTACTTC. Protein: CASTDTRSYEQYF.

The rearrangement joins TRBV6-2 or TRBV6-3 to TRBJ1-5; TRBD1 might be the D (5 bases). V lost 4 bases to trimming and J lost 2 bases, with 9 bases between them. Germline CDR1 reads MNHEY; CDR2 reads SVGEGT. The CDR3 is made up of 14 amino acids. The CDR3 is CASSFGTGNQPQHF. CDR3 nucleotide sequence: TGTGCCAGCAGTTTCGGGACGGGCAATCAGCCCCAGCATTTT.

The gene calls are TRBV15 and TRBJ2-7; D remains ambiguous. V lost 6 bases and J lost 2, with 11 bases in between. The CDR3 is 13 amino acids. The germline gives CDR1 LNHNV, CDR2 YYDKDF (reference sequence). The CDR3 DNA follows: TGTGCCACCAGTCGGGTCGGTCCCTACGAGCAGTACTTC. Its translation is CATSRVGPYEQYF.

This CDR3 is CATSDFLGTGGYEQYF. CDR3 bases: TGTGCCACCAGTGATTTCTTGGGGACAGGGGGTTACGAGCAGTACTTC. The V gene is TRBV24-1, the J gene TRBJ2-7; 11 bases are a match to TRBD1. The CDR3 has 16 residues. Germline CDR1 KGHDR, CDR2 SFDVKD. V lost 1 base to trimming and J lost 4 bases; unmatched junction nucleotides: 5.

A note on this clone: The junction departs from germline at one end; a sequencing error may be responsible. The chain couples TRBV5-1 to TRBJ2-3; D uncertain. CDR1 and CDR2 (germline): SGHRS, YFSETQ. CDR3 length equals 14 residues. CDR3 protein: CASRLDQGTDTQYF. DNA of the CDR3: TGCGCCAGCAGGTTGGATCAGGGCACAGATACGCAGTATTTT.

CDR3 coding DNA: TGTGCCAGCAGCCAAGATCTGGTCAGGGGGCTGGAGACCCAGTACTTC. It yields the protein CASSQDLVRGLETQYF. The chain carries TRBV14 and TRBJ2-5; 8 bases match TRBD1. There are 16 residues in the CDR3. Germline V gene lookup returns CDR1 SGHDN and CDR2 FVKESK. V lost 0 bases, J lost 5 bases, and 8 bases stayed unmatched.